The 17 T cell receptor beta chains given below trace back to one sample, sequenced in a study of cytomegalovirus exposure and HLA in healthy donors. TCRdb keeps only in-frame clones here, not all; method: immunoSEQ multiplex PCR. The profile covers some 130,000 clones, with about 91% appearing a single time and approximately 1.2% taken by the ten largest. Sequencing used PBMCs. The receptors stem from a woman under 30 in good health and CMV-seronegative.

The chain employs TRBV15 and TRBJ2-7, with TRBD2 matching 7 bases. Germline-derived CDR1 and CDR2 are LNHNV and YYDKDF (reference sequence). The CDR3 is 14 amino acids. Germline trimming cut 1 base from V and 6 bases from J; bases unmatched to any gene: 6. This chain's CDR3 is CATSRVGGYGEQYF. DNA of the CDR3: TGTGCCACCAGCAGAGTGGGAGGGTACGGCGAGCAGTACTTC.

The chain employs TRBV12-2 and TRBJ2-3; the table's D call, TRBD1, was not checked against the DNA. TRBV12-2 is noted as a pseudogene. The CDR3 spans 18 residues. The CDR3 region is CASRSGQGDYYSTDTQYF. For the CDR3, the DNA is TGTGCAAGTCGCTCGGGACAGGGCGACTACTATAGCACAGATACGCAGTATTTT.

CDR3 region: CASIPDGTGTQYF. The CDR3 DNA is TGTGCCAGCATTCCCGACGGAACGGGGACCCAGTACTTC. The chain has TRBV6-1 and TRBJ2-5; D uncertain. Trimming took off 7 bases at V and 7 bases at J, with 16 bases between the two ends. The CDR3 runs 13 residues. CDR1 is MNHNS, CDR2 SASEGT, per germline.

This clone was picked up a small number of times. As DNA, the CDR3 is TGCGCCAGCAGTCTAGACAGGGGGTTTTCTGGGGCCAACGTCCTGACTTTC. This translates into CASSLDRGFSGANVLTF. V and J are TRBV4-1 and TRBJ2-6; 9 nucleotides align to TRBD1. Germline CDR1 reads MGHRA; CDR2 reads YSYEKL. J was trimmed by 1 base and V by 6 bases; bases with no gene match: 7. The length of the CDR3 is 17 residues.

CDR3 coding DNA: TGTGCCAGCACCTTGGGCGGGGGCCCAGATACGCAGTATTTT. Protein: CASTLGGGPDTQYF. The chain employs TRBV2 and TRBJ2-3, with D perhaps TRBD2 (7 bases). There are 14 residues in the CDR3. Germline CDR1 is SNHLY and CDR2 is FYNNEI. Trimming took 7 bases from V and 4 from J, leaving 15 bases between them.

This clone was counted once. The chain employs TRBV5-1 and TRBJ2-3, with TRBD2 matching 12 bases. The length of the CDR3 is 17 residues. Per the germline V gene, CDR1 is SGHRS and CDR2 is YFSETQ. J gave up 3 bases and V 3 bases, and 8 bases lay outside the gene matches. DNA of the CDR3: TGCGCCAGCAGCTCCCTAGCGGGGGGGGCGCATACAGATACGCAGTATTTT. Residues: CASSSLAGGAHTDTQYF.

This chain uses TRBV27 with TRBJ1-6; tentative D call: TRBD1 (5 bases). Trimming removed 2 bases from V and 4 bases from J, with 15 bases in between. The V gene's germline CDR1 is MNHEY and CDR2 SMNVEV (reference sequence). The CDR3 has 17 residues. The CDR3 region is CASSLAVAGNYNSPLHF. The CDR3 DNA is TGTGCCAGCAGTTTAGCCGTCGCAGGGAATTATAATTCACCCCTCCACTTT.

The chain joins TRBV5-4 to TRBJ2-1; tentative D call: TRBD2 (6 bases). The V gene's germline CDR1 is SGHNT and CDR2 YYREEE (reference sequence). V lost 4 bases, J lost 0 bases, and 11 bases lay in between. The CDR3 has 15 amino acids. CDR3 DNA: TGTGCCAGCAGCCGGGACTCCAGCTCCTACAATGAGCAGTTCTTC. Its protein is CASSRDSSSYNEQFF.

This chain connects TRBV5-1 to TRBJ2-5; D is unclear. Germline CDR1 SGHRS, CDR2 YFSETQ. The length of the CDR3 is 14 residues. Trimming shortened V by 2 bases and J by 5 bases, and 13 bases separated the two germline ends. CDR3 bases: TGCGCCAGCAGCTTATCACGCGCCGGGGAGACCCAGTACTTC. Translating it yields CASSLSRAGETQYF.

The V gene is TRBV7-2, the J gene TRBJ1-1; the D gene is possibly TRBD1 (5 bases). From germline, CDR1 is SGHTA and CDR2 FQGNSA. V dropped 8 bases and J dropped 8 bases, with 15 bases sitting between them. CDR3 length: 12 residues. The CDR3 DNA sequence: TGTGCCAGCCGGGGGGTGGCCGCAGAAGCTTTCTTT. This sequence encodes CASRGVAAEAFF.

The rearrangement joins TRBV7-5 to TRBJ2-1; the table assigns TRBD1, which was not confirmed against the DNA. TRBV7-5 represents a pseudogene. CDR3 length: 16 residues. The CDR3 loop is CARSSTGREYGDEQFF. The CDR3 DNA reads as TGTGCCAGAAGCTCCACTGGCAGGGAATATGGCGATGAGCAGTTCTTC.

V gene TRBV1 combines with J gene TRBJ1-6; the table calls TRBD1, which could not be checked here. TRBV1 is assigned pseudogene status. CDR3 length equals 14 residues. In DNA, the CDR3 is TGCACCAGCAGCCCCGGGACAGAAAATTCACCCCTCCACTTT. Translated: CTSSPGTENSPLHF.

This clone is a singleton in its sample. CDR3 in DNA: TGCGCCAGCAGCTTCGGGGGTGGTGGGGATACGCAGTATTTT. Its translation: CASSFGGGGDTQYF. This chain connects TRBV5-1 to TRBJ2-3, with a tentative D call TRBD2 (6 bases). Germline values: CDR1 SGHRS, CDR2 YFSETQ. The CDR3 is 14 amino acids. Trimming shortened V by 2 bases and J by 6 bases, and 13 bases separated the two germline ends.

The V call is TRBV7-9, the J call TRBJ1-1, with 9 bases matching TRBD1. V shed 1 base, J shed 5 bases, and the junction held 2 bases outside the gene matches. Per the germline V gene, CDR1 is SEHNR and CDR2 is FQNEAQ (reference sequence). The CDR3 consists of 14 residues. CDR3 sequence: CASSLVQGATEAFF. The CDR3 coding sequence is TGTGCCAGCAGCTTAGTACAGGGGGCTACTGAAGCTTTCTTT.

This clone occurred a few times. This sequence joins TRBV7-6 and TRBJ1-5; no firm D call. There are 13 residues in the CDR3. Trimming removed 2 bases at V and 5 bases at J, with 7 bases between. CDR1 SGHVS and CDR2 FNYEAQ come from the germline V gene. The CDR3 protein is CASSLSSHQPQHF. The CDR3 bases are TGTGCCAGCAGCTTATCGAGTCATCAGCCCCAGCATTTT.

The chain recombines TRBV27 with TRBJ2-7, with a possible D match to TRBD1 (6 bases). The V gene's germline CDR1 is MNHEY and CDR2 SMNVEV (reference sequence). V was cut by 3 bases and J by 2 bases, with 14 bases left in between. The CDR3 runs 15 residues. For the CDR3, the DNA is TGTGCCAGCAGTTTGTCTCGGGACATAGCCTACGAGCAGTACTTC. Translated, it gives CASSLSRDIAYEQYF.

This clone has more than one count but fewer than ten. The chain couples TRBV9 to TRBJ2-5; 8 bases are a match to TRBD2. Germline-derived CDR1 and CDR2 are SGDLS and YYNGEE. The CDR3 is made up of 13 amino acids. With 3 bases clipped from V and 5 bases from J, the junction kept 3 bases outside the gene matches. For the CDR3, the DNA is TGTGCCAGCAGCGCGAGCGGGGGTGAGACCCAGTACTTC. It specifies CASSASGGETQYF.